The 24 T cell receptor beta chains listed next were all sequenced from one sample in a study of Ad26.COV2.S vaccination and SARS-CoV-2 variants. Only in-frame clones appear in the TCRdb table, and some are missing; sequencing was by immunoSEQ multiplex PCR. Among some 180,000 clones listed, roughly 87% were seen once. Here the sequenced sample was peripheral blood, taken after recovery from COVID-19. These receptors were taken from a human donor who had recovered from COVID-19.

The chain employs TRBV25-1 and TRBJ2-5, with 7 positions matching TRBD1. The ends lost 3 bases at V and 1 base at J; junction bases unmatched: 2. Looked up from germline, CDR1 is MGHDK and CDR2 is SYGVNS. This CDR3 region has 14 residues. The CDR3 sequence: CASSDTGAQETQYF. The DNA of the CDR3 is TGTGCCAGCAGTGACACAGGGGCCCAAGAGACCCAGTACTTC.

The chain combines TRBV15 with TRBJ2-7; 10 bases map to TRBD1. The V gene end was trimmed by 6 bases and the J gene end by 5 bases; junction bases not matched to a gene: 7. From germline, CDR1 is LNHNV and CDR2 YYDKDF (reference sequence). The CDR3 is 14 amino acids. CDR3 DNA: TGTGCCACCAGTTTGGACAGGGGGATCCACGAGCAGTACTTC. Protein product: CATSLDRGIHEQYF.

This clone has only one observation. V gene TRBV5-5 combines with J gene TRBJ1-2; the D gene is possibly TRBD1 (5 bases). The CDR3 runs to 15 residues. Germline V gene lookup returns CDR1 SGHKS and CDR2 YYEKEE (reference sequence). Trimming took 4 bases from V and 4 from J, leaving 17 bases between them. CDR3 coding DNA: TGTGCCAGCAGCCCCCGACAGTTAACATCCTATGGCTACACCTTC. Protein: CASSPRQLTSYGYTF.

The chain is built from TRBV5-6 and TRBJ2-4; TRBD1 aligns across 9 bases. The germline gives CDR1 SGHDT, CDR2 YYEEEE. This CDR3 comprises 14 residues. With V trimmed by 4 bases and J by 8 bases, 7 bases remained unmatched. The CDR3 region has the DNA TGTGCCAGCAGCATCGGACAGGGGATAGACATTCAGTACTTC. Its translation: CASSIGQGIDIQYF.

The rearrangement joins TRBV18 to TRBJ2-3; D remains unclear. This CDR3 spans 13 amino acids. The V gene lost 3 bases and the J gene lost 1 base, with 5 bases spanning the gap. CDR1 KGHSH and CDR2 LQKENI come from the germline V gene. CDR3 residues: CASSPQGTDTQYF. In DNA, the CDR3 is TGTGCCAGCTCACCCCAGGGCACAGATACGCAGTATTTT. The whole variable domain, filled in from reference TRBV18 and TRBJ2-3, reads NAGVMQNPRHLVRRRGQEARLRCSPMKGHSHVYWYRQLPEEGLKFMVYLQKENIIDESGMPKERFSAEFPKEGPSILRIQQVVRGDSAAYFCASSPQGTDTQYFGPGTRLTVL.

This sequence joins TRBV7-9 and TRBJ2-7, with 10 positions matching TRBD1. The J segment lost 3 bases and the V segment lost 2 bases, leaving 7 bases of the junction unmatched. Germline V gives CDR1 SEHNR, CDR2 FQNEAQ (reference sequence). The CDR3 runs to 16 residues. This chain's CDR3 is CASSLRARTGGYEQYF. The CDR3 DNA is TGTGCCAGCAGCTTACGCGCCCGGACAGGGGGCTACGAGCAGTACTTC.

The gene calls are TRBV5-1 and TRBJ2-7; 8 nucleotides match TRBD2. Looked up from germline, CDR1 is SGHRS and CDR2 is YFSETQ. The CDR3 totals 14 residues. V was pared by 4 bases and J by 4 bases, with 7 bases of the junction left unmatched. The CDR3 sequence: CASSVSGASYEQYF. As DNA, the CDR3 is TGCGCCAGCAGCGTTAGCGGGGCGTCGTACGAGCAGTACTTC.

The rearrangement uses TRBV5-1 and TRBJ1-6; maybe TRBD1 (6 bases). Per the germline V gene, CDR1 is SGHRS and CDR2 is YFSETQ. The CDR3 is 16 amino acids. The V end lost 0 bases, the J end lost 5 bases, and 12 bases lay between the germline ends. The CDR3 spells CASSLVPGQNNSPLHF. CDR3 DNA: TGCGCCAGCAGCTTGGTTCCCGGACAGAATAATTCACCCCTCCACTTT.

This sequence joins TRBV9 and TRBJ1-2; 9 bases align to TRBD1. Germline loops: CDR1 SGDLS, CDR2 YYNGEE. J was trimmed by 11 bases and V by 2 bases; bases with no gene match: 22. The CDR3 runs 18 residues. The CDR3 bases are TGTGCCAGCAGCGTTGGGGCGCCGGGGGACAGGGCCCGATTAAGGTACACCTTC. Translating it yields CASSVGAPGDRARLRYTF.

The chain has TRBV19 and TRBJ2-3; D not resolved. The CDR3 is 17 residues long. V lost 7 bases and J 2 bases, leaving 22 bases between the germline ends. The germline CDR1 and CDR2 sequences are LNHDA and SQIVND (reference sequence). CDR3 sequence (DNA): TGTGCCAGTACCGCTAAGGGCCCAGCGTATGTCACAGATACGCAGTATTTT. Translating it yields CASTAKGPAYVTDTQYF.

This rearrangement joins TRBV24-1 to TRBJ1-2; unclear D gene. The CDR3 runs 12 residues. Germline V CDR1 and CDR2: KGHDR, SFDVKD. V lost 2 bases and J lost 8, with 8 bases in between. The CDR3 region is CATSDWEDGYTF. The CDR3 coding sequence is TGTGCCACCAGTGATTGGGAGGACGGCTACACCTTC.

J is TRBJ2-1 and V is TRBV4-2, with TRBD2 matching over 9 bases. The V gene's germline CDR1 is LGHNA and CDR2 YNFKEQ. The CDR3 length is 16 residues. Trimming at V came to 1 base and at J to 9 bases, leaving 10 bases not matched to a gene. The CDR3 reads CASSQGAGGSQGEQFF. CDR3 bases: TGTGCCAGCAGCCAAGGGGCGGGAGGGAGTCAGGGTGAGCAGTTCTTC.

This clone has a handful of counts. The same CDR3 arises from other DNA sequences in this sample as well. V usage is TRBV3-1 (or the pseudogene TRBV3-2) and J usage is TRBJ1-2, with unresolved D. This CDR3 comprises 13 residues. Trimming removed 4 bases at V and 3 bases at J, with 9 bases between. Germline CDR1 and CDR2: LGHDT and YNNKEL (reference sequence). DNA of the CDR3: TGTGCCAGCAGCCCCACTAAGGACTATGGCTACACCTTC. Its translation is CASSPTKDYGYTF.

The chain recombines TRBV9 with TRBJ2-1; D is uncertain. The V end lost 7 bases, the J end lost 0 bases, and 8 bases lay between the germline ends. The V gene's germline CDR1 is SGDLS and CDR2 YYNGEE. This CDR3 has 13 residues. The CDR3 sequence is CASSQNSYNEQFF. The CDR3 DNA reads TGTGCCAGCTCACAGAACTCCTACAATGAGCAGTTCTTC.

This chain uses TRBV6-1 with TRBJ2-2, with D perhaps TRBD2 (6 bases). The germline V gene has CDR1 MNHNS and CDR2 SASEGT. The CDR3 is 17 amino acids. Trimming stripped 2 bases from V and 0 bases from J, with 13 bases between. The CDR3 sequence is CASSEYLGTSNTGELFF. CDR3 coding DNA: TGTGCCAGCAGTGAATACCTCGGGACTTCGAACACCGGGGAGCTGTTTTTT.

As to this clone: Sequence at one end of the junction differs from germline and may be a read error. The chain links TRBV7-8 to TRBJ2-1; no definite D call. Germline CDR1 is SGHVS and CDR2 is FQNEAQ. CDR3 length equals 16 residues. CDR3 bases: TGTGCCAGCAGCTTAGCCATGACGGGCTCCTACAATGAGCAGCTCTTC. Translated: CASSLAMTGSYNEQLF.

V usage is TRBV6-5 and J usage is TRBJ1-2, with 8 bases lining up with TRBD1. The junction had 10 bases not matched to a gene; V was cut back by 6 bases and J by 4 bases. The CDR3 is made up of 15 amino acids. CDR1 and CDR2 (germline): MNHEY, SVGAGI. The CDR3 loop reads CASRKIEGQGYGYTF. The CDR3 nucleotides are TGTGCCAGCAGAAAAATCGAAGGACAGGGCTATGGCTACACCTTC.

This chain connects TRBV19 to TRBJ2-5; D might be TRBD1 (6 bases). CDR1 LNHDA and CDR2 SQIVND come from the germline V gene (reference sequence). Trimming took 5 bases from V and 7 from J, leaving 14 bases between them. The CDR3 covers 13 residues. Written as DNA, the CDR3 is TGTGCCAGTAGTGCCCAACCACAGGGGACCCAGTACTTC. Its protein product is CASSAQPQGTQYF.

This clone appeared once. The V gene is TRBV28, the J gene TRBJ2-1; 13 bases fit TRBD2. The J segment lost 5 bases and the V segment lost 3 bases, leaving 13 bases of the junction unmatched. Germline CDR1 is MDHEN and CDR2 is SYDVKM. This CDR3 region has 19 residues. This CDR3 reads CASSFYLGAGTSGDNEQFF. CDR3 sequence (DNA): TGTGCCAGCAGTTTTTATTTAGGTGCCGGGACTAGCGGGGACAATGAGCAGTTCTTC.

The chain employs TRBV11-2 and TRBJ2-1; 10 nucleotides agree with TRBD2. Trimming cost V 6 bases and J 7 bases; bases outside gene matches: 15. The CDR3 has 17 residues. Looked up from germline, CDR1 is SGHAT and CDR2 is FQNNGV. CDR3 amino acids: CASRDGLAGEGRNEQFF. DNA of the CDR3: TGTGCCAGCAGGGATGGGCTAGCGGGGGAGGGCCGAAATGAGCAGTTCTTC.

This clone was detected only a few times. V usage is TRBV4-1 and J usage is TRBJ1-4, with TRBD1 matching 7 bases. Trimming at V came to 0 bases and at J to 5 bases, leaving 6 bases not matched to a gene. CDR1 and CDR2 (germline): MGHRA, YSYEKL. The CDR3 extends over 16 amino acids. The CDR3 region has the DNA TGCGCCAGCAGCCAAGATCAGACAGGGCTGAATGAAAAACTGTTTTTT. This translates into CASSQDQTGLNEKLFF.

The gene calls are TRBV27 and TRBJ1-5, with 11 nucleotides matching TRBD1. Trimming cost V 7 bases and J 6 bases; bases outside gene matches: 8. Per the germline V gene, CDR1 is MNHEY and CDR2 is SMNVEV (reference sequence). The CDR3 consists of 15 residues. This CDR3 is CASTRTGGEVQPQHF. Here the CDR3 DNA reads TGTGCCAGCACTAGGACAGGGGGCGAAGTTCAGCCCCAGCATTTT.

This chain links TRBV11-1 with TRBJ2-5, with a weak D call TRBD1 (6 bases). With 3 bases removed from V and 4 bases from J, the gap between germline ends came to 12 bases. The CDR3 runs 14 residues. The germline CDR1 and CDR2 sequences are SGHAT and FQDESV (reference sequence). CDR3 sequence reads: CASSFSRGLETQYF. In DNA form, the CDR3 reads TGTGCCAGCAGCTTTAGCAGGGGCTTAGAGACCCAGTACTTC.

CDR3 sequence reads: CASSYREGQPQHF. CDR3 bases: TGTGCCAGCAGTTACAGGGAAGGCCAGCCCCAGCATTTT. This chain links TRBV6-5 with TRBJ1-5; D ambiguous. V lost 2 bases and J 7 bases, leaving 9 bases between the germline ends. CDR1 and CDR2 from the germline V gene are MNHEY and SVGAGI. This CDR3 has 13 amino acids.